Listed below are T cell receptor beta chains from one sample, sequenced in a study of CD8 T cells in Susac syndrome. TCRdb ran MiXCR on the immunoSEQ multiplex PCR reads and lists one entry per CDR3 protein. The sample records hundreds of thousands of distinct CDR3 sequences, about 94% being singletons. The source material was CD4+ T cells from PBMCs. These receptor sequences come from a human donor with multiple sclerosis. Each CDR3 is given with its conserved first and last residue. D genes are given only for firm matches. Clone size, where shown, is once, few, many, or a class for clones that have expanded.

j_call | cdr3_length | clone_size | v_call | d_call | cdr3_nt | cdr3_aa
TRBJ2-5 | 18 | - | TRBV14 | TRBD2 | TGTGCCAGCAGCCAAGAGGGTCAACTAGCGGGAGTTTCAGAGACCCAGTACTTC | CASSQEGQLAGVSETQYF
TRBJ2-4 | 21 | - | TRBV28 | TRBD2 | TGTGCCAGCAGTTGGACTAGCGGGGTGCCCGTGGTTGGTCTAGCCAAAAACATTCAGTACTTC | CASSWTSGVPVVGLAKNIQYF
TRBJ2-7 | 15 | - | TRBV6-5 | TRBD1 | TGTGCCAGCAGCCGGGACAGGGCAAGCTCCTACGAGCAGTACTTC | CASSRDRASSYEQYF
TRBJ2-3 | 15 | - | TRBV24-1 | TRBD1 | TGTGCCACCGGGACAGACGATTCTAGCACAGATACGCAGTATTTT | CATGTDDSSTDTQYF
TRBJ2-1 | 15 | - | TRBV29-1 | TRBD1 | TGCAGCGTTGTTGGTTTCGGACAGGAGTACAATGAGCAGTTCTTC | CSVVGFGQEYNEQFF
TRBJ2-5 | 15 | - | TRBV6-5 | TRBD2 | TGTGCCAGCAGGTTGACTAGCGGGAGGCAAGAGACCCAGTACTTC | CASRLTSGRQETQYF
TRBJ2-2 | 15 | - | TRBV4-1 | - | TGCGCCAGCAGCCAACGAAGGACCGGGACCGGGGAGCTGTTTTTT | CASSQRRTGTGELFF
TRBJ2-4 | 14 | once | TRBV13 | - | TGTGCCAGCAGCGTCGGGACTGCTAGCCACATTCAGTACTTC | CASSVGTASHIQYF
TRBJ2-7 | 14 | - | TRBV20-1 | TRBD1 | TGCAGTGCACCCCCGGGACAGGGGGCCTACGAGCAGTACTTC | CSAPPGQGAYEQYF
TRBJ1-2 | 14 | - | TRBV4-1 | - | TGCGCCAGCAGCCAAGAGACAGGCCTGGGAGGCTACACCTTC | CASSQETGLGGYTF
TRBJ2-3 | 17 | - | TRBV4-2 | TRBD2 | TGTGCCAGCAGCCACGACGGTAGCGGGAGGGCCGCAGATACGCAGTATTTT | CASSHDGSGRAADTQYF
TRBJ2-5 | 14 | - | TRBV7-9 | - | TGTGCCAGCAGCCCGAGCCCACCCAAAGAGACCCAGTACTTC | CASSPSPPKETQYF
TRBJ2-2 | 14 | - | TRBV12-3/TRBV12-4 | - | TGTGCCAGCAGTTTGGACCAAAACACCGGGGAGCTGTTTTTT | CASSLDQNTGELFF
TRBJ2-7 | 16 | - | TRBV28 | TRBD2 | TGTGCCAGCAGTCTACCACTAGCGGGGAGCTCCTACGAGCAGTACTTC | CASSLPLAGSSYEQYF
TRBJ2-3 | 15 | - | TRBV11-2 | - | TGTGCCAGCAGCTTAGGTCATCAGGGCACAGATACGCAGTATTTT | CASSLGHQGTDTQYF
TRBJ1-5 | 16 | - | TRBV15 | - | TGTGCCACCGCTGGTAGGGGTCGGGATAGCAATCAGCCCCAGCATTTT | CATAGRGRDSNQPQHF
TRBJ1-2 | 13 | - | TRBV6-1 | - | TGTGCCAGCAGTGAAGATGGGCTCTATGGCTACACCTTC | CASSEDGLYGYTF
TRBJ1-1 | 12 | - | TRBV11-3 | TRBD1 | TGTGCCAGCAGCATCGATCCACAGGGGACTTTCTTT | CASSIDPQGTFF
TRBJ1-4 | 16 | - | TRBV30 | - | TGTGCCTGGAGTGTAGAATCGCCAGGGTGGAATGAAAAACTGTTTTTT | CAWSVESPGWNEKLFF
TRBJ2-5 | 12 | - | TRBV29-1 | - | TGCAGCGTTGTAGTAGGGAGAGAGACCCAGTACTTC | CSVVVGRETQYF